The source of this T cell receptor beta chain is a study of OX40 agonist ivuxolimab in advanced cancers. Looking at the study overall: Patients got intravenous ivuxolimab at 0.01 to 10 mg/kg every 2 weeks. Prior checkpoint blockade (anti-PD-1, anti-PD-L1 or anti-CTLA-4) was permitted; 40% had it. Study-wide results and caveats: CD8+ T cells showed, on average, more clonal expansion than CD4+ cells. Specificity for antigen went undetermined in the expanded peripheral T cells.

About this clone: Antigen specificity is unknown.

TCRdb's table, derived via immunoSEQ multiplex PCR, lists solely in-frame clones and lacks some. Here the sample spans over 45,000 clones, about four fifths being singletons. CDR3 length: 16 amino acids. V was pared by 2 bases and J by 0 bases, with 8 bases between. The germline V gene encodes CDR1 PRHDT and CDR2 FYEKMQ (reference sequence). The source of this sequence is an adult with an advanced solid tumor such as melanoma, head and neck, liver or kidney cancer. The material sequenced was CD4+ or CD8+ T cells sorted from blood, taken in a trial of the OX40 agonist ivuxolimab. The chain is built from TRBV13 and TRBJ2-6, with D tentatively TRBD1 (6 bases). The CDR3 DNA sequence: TGTGCCAGCAGCTTATTGGGGGCCTCTGGGGCCAACGTCCTGACTTTC. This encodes CASSLLGASGANVLTF.